This T cell receptor (beta chain) emerged from a study of cytomegalovirus exposure and HLA in healthy donors. In the PCR, 60 Vbeta and 13 Jbeta primers were used. Original data processing: Some 10 million of some 80 million unique TCR beta chains were shared, per a later count. Method: immunoSEQ multiplex PCR; TCRdb's copy keeps in-frame clones and lacks some. The V and J calls and the clone size are those of that table, but D and trimming were determined from the DNA. The data contain about 170,000 clones, 60% to 80% of them seen just once; the ten biggest clones take up roughly 13%. The sample holds a few counts of this clone. CDR3 length: 15 amino acids. Germline V CDR1 and CDR2: LNHDA, SQIVND (reference sequence). The germline V and J ends were trimmed by 5 bases and 0 bases, with 14 bases remaining between them.

Sequencing was done on a sample of PBMCs. V usage is TRBV19 and J usage is TRBJ2-7; D is possibly TRBD1 (7 bases). The sequence was collected from a woman aged 45-65 years in good health and CMV-seropositive. DNA of the CDR3: TGTGCCAGTAGTGAGGGGCGGGACAGCTCCTACGAGCAGTACTTC. It yields the protein CASSEGRDSSYEQYF.